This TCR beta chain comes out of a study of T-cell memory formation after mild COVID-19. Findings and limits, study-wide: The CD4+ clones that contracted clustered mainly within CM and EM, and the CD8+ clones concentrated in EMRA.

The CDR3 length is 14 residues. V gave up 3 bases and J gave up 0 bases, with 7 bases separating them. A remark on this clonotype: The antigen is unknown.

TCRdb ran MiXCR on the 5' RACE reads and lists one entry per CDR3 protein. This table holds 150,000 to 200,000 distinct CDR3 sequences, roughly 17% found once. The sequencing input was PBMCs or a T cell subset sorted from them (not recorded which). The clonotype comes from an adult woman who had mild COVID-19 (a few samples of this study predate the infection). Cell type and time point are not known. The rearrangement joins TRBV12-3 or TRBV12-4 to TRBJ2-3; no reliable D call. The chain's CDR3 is CASSFGTSTDTQYF. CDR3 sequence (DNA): TGTGCCAGCAGTTTTGGTACTAGCACAGATACGCAGTATTTT.